Sequencing of this T cell receptor beta chain was carried out in a study of spatial heterogeneity in lung cancer. Background on the study: Consistent detection of more beta-chain than alpha-chain sequences was observed. Matched bulk RNA-seq provided a T cell module score, and TCR transcript counts in tumor regions correlated strongly with it. Findings and caveats of the study: Tumoral mutation counts were tracked by counts of expanded intratumoral alpha and beta TCRs.

Time point specified: sample taken at primary tumor resection. Unsorted tumor, nontumor lung tissue or cryopreserved PBMC supplied the whole RNA. Trimming removed 5 bases from V and 6 bases from J; junction bases left unmatched: 12. This CDR3 contains 15 residues. CDR1 is ENHRY, CDR2 SYGVKD, per germline. By sample share, this clonotype is medium-sized. Its target is unknown. Carried by each TCR cDNA molecule was a unique molecular identifier. TCRdb recomputed calls from the 5' RACE reads with MiXCR, one row per CDR3 protein. The sample records nearly 25,000 distinct CDR3 sequences, around 10% being singletons.

This rearrangement joins TRBV10-3 to TRBJ2-7, with TRBD1 identical over 8 bases. Sequencing was performed on lung tumor tissue, taken at surgery. The receptor's source is a male donor with early-stage non-small cell lung cancer. The CDR3 spells CAISSSGQERGEQYF. The CDR3 region has the DNA TGTGCCATCAGTTCCTCGGGACAGGAAAGAGGCGAGCAGTACTTC.